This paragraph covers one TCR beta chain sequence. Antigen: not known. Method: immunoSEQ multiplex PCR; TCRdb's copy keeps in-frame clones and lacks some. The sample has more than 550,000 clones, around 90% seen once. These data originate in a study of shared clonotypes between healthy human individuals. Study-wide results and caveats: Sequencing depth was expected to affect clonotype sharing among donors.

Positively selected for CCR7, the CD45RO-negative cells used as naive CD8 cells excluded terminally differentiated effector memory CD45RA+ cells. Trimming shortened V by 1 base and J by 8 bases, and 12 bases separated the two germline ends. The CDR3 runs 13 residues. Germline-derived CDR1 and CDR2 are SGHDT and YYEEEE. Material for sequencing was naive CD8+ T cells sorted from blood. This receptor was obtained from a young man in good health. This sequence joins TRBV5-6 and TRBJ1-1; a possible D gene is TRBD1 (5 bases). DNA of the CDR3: TGTGCCAGCAGCTTGTGGGGGATGGGCGAAGCTTTCTTT. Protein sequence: CASSLWGMGEAFF.